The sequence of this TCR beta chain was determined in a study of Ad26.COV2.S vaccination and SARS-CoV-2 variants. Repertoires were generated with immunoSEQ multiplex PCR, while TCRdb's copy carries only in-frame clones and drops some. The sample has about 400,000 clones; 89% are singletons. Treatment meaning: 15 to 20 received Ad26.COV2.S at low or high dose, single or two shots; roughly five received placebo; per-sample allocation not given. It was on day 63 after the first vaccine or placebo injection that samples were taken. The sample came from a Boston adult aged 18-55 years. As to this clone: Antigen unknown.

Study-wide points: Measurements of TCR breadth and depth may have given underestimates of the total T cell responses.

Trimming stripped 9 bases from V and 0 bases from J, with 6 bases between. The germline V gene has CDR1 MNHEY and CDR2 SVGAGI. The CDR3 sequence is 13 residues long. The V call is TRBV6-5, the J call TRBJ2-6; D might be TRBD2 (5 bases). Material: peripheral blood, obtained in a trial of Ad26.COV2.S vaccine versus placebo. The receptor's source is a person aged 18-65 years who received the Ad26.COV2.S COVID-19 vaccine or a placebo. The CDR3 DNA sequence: TGTGCCAGTCGGGGCTCTGGGGCCAACGTCCTGACTTTC. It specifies CASRGSGANVLTF.